Listed below are T cell receptor beta chains from one sample, sequenced in a study of beta chain features in type 1 diabetes. The data were produced by immunoSEQ multiplex PCR, yet TCRdb's version contains in-frame clones alone and is incomplete. Of around 310,000 clones listed, about 13% are singletons. Input material: naive CD4+ T cells from blood. The source is a woman younger than 35 with type 1 diabetes. CDR3s include the opening cysteine and the closing phenylalanine or tryptophan. D genes are given only for firm matches. Size tells how often a clone was seen (once, few, many) or the class of an expanded clone, and some rows leave it out.

size	D	V	J	DNA	CDR3
few	NA	TRBV14	TRBJ1-2	TGTGCCAGCAGCCCCGTGCGGGGTACTCTTAACTATGGCTACACCTTC	CASSPVRGTLNYGYTF
NA	TRBD1	TRBV29-1	TRBJ1-2	TGCAGCGCCGCGACAGGGGGCGTGTATGGCTACACCTTC	CSAATGGVYGYTF
once	TRBD2	TRBV15	TRBJ2-5	TGTGCCACCGGGGCGGGAGGGGAAGAGACCCAGTACTTC	CATGAGGEETQYF
NA	NA	TRBV6-1	TRBJ2-5	TGTGCCAGCAGTGAAGAACAGGGTTTTTCTACGAAGTACTTC	CASSEEQGFSTKYF
few	TRBD2	TRBV9	TRBJ2-3	TGTGCCAGCAAAGCGGGAATAGGGGTCTCAGATACGCAGTATTTT	CASKAGIGVSDTQYF
NA	TRBD2	TRBV4-2	TRBJ2-3	TGTGCCAGCAGCCAGGGAGCGGGAGGGCCCACAGATACGCAGTATTTT	CASSQGAGGPTDTQYF
few	TRBD2	TRBV18	TRBJ2-1	TGTGCCAGCTCACCCTTAGCGGGAGTTGGTAATGAGCAGTTCTTC	CASSPLAGVGNEQFF
NA	TRBD1	TRBV29-1	TRBJ1-2	TGCAGCGTCACCGGGACAGGGGCCTATGGCTACACCTTC	CSVTGTGAYGYTF
few	NA	TRBV6-5	TRBJ2-3	TGTGCCAGCAGTTACAGTGGAGAGGCTCCGGATACGCAGTATTTT	CASSYSGEAPDTQYF
few	TRBD1	TRBV19	TRBJ1-2	TGTGCCAGTAACCCGGACAGGGTTAACTATGGCTACACCTTC	CASNPDRVNYGYTF
NA	TRBD2	TRBV12-5	TRBJ2-2	TGTGCTAGTGGTTTCCGACTAGCGGGAGGCACCGGGGAGCTGTTTTTT	CASGFRLAGGTGELFF
NA	NA	TRBV2	TRBJ1-4	TGTGCCAGCAGAGTAGGAGGAGGTGAAAAACTGTTTTTT	CASRVGGGEKLFF
NA	NA	TRBV5-8	TRBJ2-1	TGCGCCAGCAGCTTACACTCGGGCAATGAGCAGTTCTTC	CASSLHSGNEQFF
few	TRBD1	TRBV5-4	TRBJ2-4	TGTGCCAGCAGCGAGGACAGGGCCATTCAGTACTTC	CASSEDRAIQYF
NA	NA	TRBV29-1	TRBJ2-2	TGCAGCGTTGCTGTGACAATTATGGGCGCCGGGGAGCTGTTTTTT	CSVAVTIMGAGELFF
NA	TRBD1	TRBV6-1	TRBJ1-5	TGTGCCAGTGGGGACAGGTCCAATCAGCCCCAGCATTTT	CASGDRSNQPQHF
few	NA	TRBV16	TRBJ1-1	TGTGCCAGCAGCCAATCTACGTTCGGCACTGAAGCTTTCTTT	CASSQSTFGTEAFF
NA	TRBD2	TRBV28	TRBJ2-3	TGTGCCAGCAGTGTAGCGGGAATTGGAGATACGCAGTATTTT	CASSVAGIGDTQYF
few	NA	TRBV27	TRBJ1-1	TGTGCCAGCAGTGGACACCGAGAAGCTTTCTTT	CASSGHREAFF
few	NA	TRBV5-1	TRBJ1-1	TGCGCCAGCAGCTTGGTCCAGGGTATGAACACTGAAGCTTTCTTT	CASSLVQGMNTEAFF
NA	TRBD2	TRBV10-3	TRBJ2-1	TGTGCCATCAGTGAGTCGGAACTAGCGGGACCCTACAATGAGCAGTTCTTC	CAISESELAGPYNEQFF
NA	NA	TRBV7-3	TRBJ2-7	TGTGCCAGCAGCTCGTTATACGAGCAGTACTTC	CASSSLYEQYF
NA	NA	TRBV5-1	TRBJ1-2	TGCGCCAGCAGCTTCGAAGGGACACCTAACTATGGCTACACCTTC	CASSFEGTPNYGYTF